The 10 T cell receptor beta chains in this list originate from one sample, sequenced in a study of T cells in tuberculosis. Method: immunoSEQ multiplex PCR; TCRdb's copy keeps in-frame clones and lacks some. The top ten clones hold roughly a sixth of a sample with around 25,000 clones, just over 90% of them seen once. Sequenced sample: PBMCs. The receptors derive from a donor aged 10 to 29 with latent tuberculosis or without tuberculosis infection. Some clones in this sample may be carry-over from other donors' samples.

V usage is TRBV9 and J usage is TRBJ1-2, with 8 nucleotides matching TRBD1. The CDR3 sequence is 16 residues long. Germline V lookup: CDR1 SGDLS, CDR2 YYNGEE. V lost 3 bases to trimming and J lost 1 base; unmatched junction nucleotides: 8. CDR3 residues: CASSGPGQGSNYGYTF. Written as DNA, the CDR3 is TGTGCCAGCAGCGGACCAGGACAGGGTAGTAACTATGGCTACACCTTC.

The rearrangement joins TRBV18 to TRBJ2-4, with a weak D call TRBD2 (6 bases). In germline, CDR1 is KGHSH, CDR2 LQKENI. Trimming pared 6 bases from V and 6 bases from J, leaving 24 bases between. The CDR3 covers 17 residues. The CDR3 spells CASSPGAGGTGVNIQYF. The CDR3 bases are TGTGCCAGCTCCCCGGGAGCCGGGGGAACGGGAGTAAACATTCAGTACTTC.

This chain links TRBV5-1 with TRBJ1-3; D is unresolved. The CDR3 runs 13 residues. Germline CDR1 and CDR2: SGHRS and YFSETQ. The V end lost 0 bases, the J end lost 3 bases, and 4 bases lay between the germline ends. The CDR3 protein is CASSLAGGNTIYF. CDR3 nucleotides: TGCGCCAGCAGCTTGGCCGGTGGAAACACCATATATTTT. The full variable domain, with the rest looked up from reference TRBV5-1 and TRBJ1-3, is KAGVTQTPRYLIKTRGQQVTLSCSPISGHRSVSWYQQTPGQGLQFLFEYFSETQRNKGNFPGRFSGRQFSNSRSEMNVSTLELGDSALYLCASSLAGGNTIYFGEGSWLTVV.

This sequence joins TRBV19 and TRBJ1-5, with D tentatively TRBD1 (6 bases). The CDR3 is 15 amino acids. Germline V gene lookup returns CDR1 LNHDA and CDR2 SQIVND (reference sequence). V was pared by 4 bases and J by 3 bases, with 13 bases between. The CDR3 nucleotides are TGTGCCAGTAGTACCCGGACAGACCACAATCAGCCCCAGCATTTT. Translated: CASSTRTDHNQPQHF.

The rearrangement joins TRBV7-9 to TRBJ2-3, with a possible D match to TRBD2 (6 bases). CDR1 and CDR2 from the germline V gene are SEHNR and FQNEAQ (reference sequence). This CDR3 has 15 residues. V dropped 4 bases and J dropped 9 bases, with 20 bases sitting between them. This CDR3 reads CASSSLEGPGETQYF. CDR3 DNA sequence: TGTGCCAGCAGCTCCCTGGAGGGCCCGGGCGAGACGCAGTATTTT.

The chain employs TRBV6-1 and TRBJ1-5; 9 bases line up with TRBD1. Germline lookup yields CDR1 MNHNS and CDR2 SASEGT. The CDR3 extends over 15 amino acids. V gave up 3 bases and J gave up 1 base; unmatched junction bases: 1. CDR3 DNA sequence: TGTGCCAGCAGTGAGGACAGGGGAAGCAATCAGCCCCAGCATTTT. It specifies CASSEDRGSNQPQHF.

V and J are TRBV27 and TRBJ1-2; D is unresolved. The germline V gene encodes CDR1 MNHEY and CDR2 SMNVEV (reference sequence). The CDR3 contains 13 residues. Trimming took 8 bases from V and 8 from J, leaving 18 bases between them. CDR3 residues: CASLRCRLRGYTF. In DNA form, the CDR3 reads TGTGCCAGCCTCCGATGTCGATTGAGGGGCTACACCTTC.

This clone was seen only once. This chain links TRBV19 with TRBJ2-1; TRBD2 matches at 8 bases. Germline CDR1 LNHDA, CDR2 SQIVND (reference sequence). The CDR3 length is 16 residues. Germline trimming cut 6 bases from V and 8 bases from J; bases unmatched to any gene: 15. The DNA of the CDR3 is TGTGCCAGTAGCTACTCGGGAGGGGCGGGAGTCTATGAGCAGTTCTTC. It codes for CASSYSGGAGVYEQFF.

V usage is TRBV19 and J usage is TRBJ2-2; possibly TRBD2 for D (5 bases). Germline CDR1 is LNHDA and CDR2 is SQIVND (reference sequence). The germline V and J ends were trimmed by 7 bases and 4 bases, with 16 bases remaining between them. CDR3 length: 15 amino acids. The DNA of the CDR3 is TGTGCCAGTAAAAGCTCTAGCAGAGCCACCGGGGAGCTGTTTTTT. This translates into CASKSSSRATGELFF. Together with reference TRBV19 and TRBJ2-2, the CDR3 gives the full variable domain: DGGITQSPKYLFRKEGQNVTLSCEQNLNHDAMYWYRQDPGQGLRLIYYSQIVNDFQKGDIAEGYSVSREKKESFPLTVTSAQKNPTAFYLCASKSSSRATGELFFGEGSRLTVL.

For the CDR3, the DNA is TGTGCCAGCAGTGCGGGACAGTTTAACGAGCAGTACTTC. Its protein is CASSAGQFNEQYF. This chain links TRBV27 with TRBJ2-7; maybe TRBD1 (7 bases). The CDR3 length is 13 residues. CDR1 and CDR2 from the germline V gene are MNHEY and SMNVEV (reference sequence). Trimming pared 5 bases from V and 5 bases from J, leaving 13 bases between.